This T cell receptor beta chain was sequenced in a study of blood T cell repertoires in COVID-19. Background on the study: T cells, B-cell-depleted T cells, or PBMCs provided the cDNA or gDNA that served as material.

Participants spanned ages about 18 to 90 years and resided in roughly 22 US areas. Which cohort a participant joined came from the clinical history participants gave. Original processing methods: How many nucleated cells were present was estimated from reference gene primer amplification. Some clones are missing from TCRdb's copy, which holds only in-frame ones; the method was immunoSEQ multiplex PCR. That table furnishes V, J and clone size, whereas the DNA furnished D and trimming. The table lists roughly 200,000 clones, less than 90% of them singletons, with 3% to 3.5% in the top ten. V lost 6 bases, J lost 5 bases, and 5 bases stayed unmatched. Germline CDR1 and CDR2: SNHLY and FYNNEI. CDR3 length: 13 amino acids.

The receptor's source is a woman aged 45-60 years in a cohort exposed to, infected with or recovered from COVID-19 (not recorded which). Material: PBMCs or T cells enriched from blood (not recorded which). The genes are TRBV2 and TRBJ2-5, with 8 bases fitting TRBD1. The CDR3 sequence is CASRTGVLETQYF. In DNA, the CDR3 is TGTGCCAGCAGGACAGGGGTTTTGGAGACCCAGTACTTC.